The next 10 T cell receptor beta chains were all read from a single sample in a study of shared clonotypes between healthy human individuals. Assay: immunoSEQ multiplex PCR; the TCRdb copy retains only in-frame clones and omits some. Here the sample spans some 530,000 clones, over 70% being singletons. The sequenced sample was PBMCs. The source of these receptors is a woman between 35 and 50 years old in good health. Some clones in this sample may be carry-over from other donors' samples.

In this sample, this clone turned up once. As DNA, the CDR3 is TGTGCCAGCAGCCCAAGGACAGGGCCGAACACTGAAGCTTTCTTT. Amino acid sequence: CASSPRTGPNTEAFF. The genes are TRBV11-2 and TRBJ1-1; 8 nucleotides line up with TRBD1. Trimming removed 5 bases from V and 1 base from J; junction bases left unmatched: 6. This CDR3 has 15 amino acids. CDR1 and CDR2 from the germline V gene are SGHAT and FQNNGV.

The chain couples TRBV28 to TRBJ1-2, with 7 bases lining up with TRBD1. V trimming: 5 bases; J trimming: 6 bases; junction bases outside the gene matches: 9. Germline CDR1 MDHEN, CDR2 SYDVKM. There are 14 residues in the CDR3. CDR3 nucleotide sequence: TGTGCCAGCAGTACCCCTAGACAGGGCGATGGCTACACCTTC. Translated: CASSTPRQGDGYTF.

The chain links TRBV13 to TRBJ1-5, with D possibly matching TRBD1 (6 bases). Trimming left V 5 bases short and J 2 bases short, with 10 bases between. The CDR3 has 14 amino acids. The germline V gene has CDR1 PRHDT and CDR2 FYEKMQ (reference sequence). The CDR3 coding sequence is TGTGCCAGCAGCATACAGGGCGGCAATCAGCCCCAGCATTTT. This translates into CASSIQGGNQPQHF.

The chain couples TRBV18 to TRBJ2-5, with D unclear. CDR1 is KGHSH and CDR2 is LQKENI in the germline V gene. Trimming cost V 5 bases and J 2 bases, with 12 bases left between them. This CDR3 region has 14 residues. The CDR3 region has the DNA TGTGCCAGCTCAGCCGGGTCAGCTCAAGAGACCCAGTACTTC. It specifies CASSAGSAQETQYF.

On this clone itself: A far bigger clonotype differs at one base, so this is likely a read error. This rearrangement joins TRBV5-6 to TRBJ1-2; TRBD1 is a possible D gene (6 bases). Trimming stripped 7 bases from V and 4 bases from J, with 20 bases between. In germline, CDR1 is SGHDT, CDR2 YYEEEE. The CDR3 consists of 15 residues. The CDR3 loop reads CASGRETRGVYGYTF. In DNA, the CDR3 is TGTGCCAGCGGCCGTGAGACCAGGGGAGTCTATGGCTACACCTTC.

This sequence joins TRBV5-1 and TRBJ2-3; 8 bases are a match to TRBD2. V dropped 0 bases and J dropped 0; count of bases not matched to a gene: 6. The V gene's germline CDR1 is SGHRS and CDR2 YFSETQ. The CDR3 is 17 amino acids. CDR3 DNA sequence: TGCGCCAGCAGCTTGGCGGGAGGGCCTAAGAGCACAGATACGCAGTATTTT. This codes for CASSLAGGPKSTDTQYF.

The gene calls are TRBV7-3 and TRBJ2-5; no clear D gene. The ends were cut back, 2 bases at V and 3 bases at J, with 13 bases in the middle. The germline gives CDR1 SGHTA, CDR2 FQGTGA. The CDR3 spans 15 residues. The CDR3, as DNA: TGTGCCAGCAGCTTAGTGGGTGACCCGGAAGAGACCCAGTACTTC. This codes for CASSLVGDPEETQYF.

This clone was counted once. The rearrangement links TRBV2 to TRBJ2-4; 7 bases line up with TRBD1. Germline V CDR1 and CDR2: SNHLY, FYNNEI. The V and J ends lost 6 bases and 8 bases, in that order; junction bases with no gene match: 7. The CDR3 sequence is 13 residues long. CDR3 nucleotides: TGTGCCAGCAGCGACAGGGCGGGCTACATTCAGTACTTC. It encodes CASSDRAGYIQYF. The full variable domain, rest sourced from reference TRBV2 and TRBJ2-4, is EPEVTQTPSHQVTQMGQEVILRCVPISNHLYFYWYRQILGQKVEFLVSFYNNEISEKSEIFDDQFSVERPDGSNFTLKIRSTKLEDSAMYFCASSDRAGYIQYFGAGTRLSVL.

As concerns this clone: A far larger clone is off by one base, so a read error is likely. Other DNA sequences in the same sample also yield this CDR3. V and J are TRBV6-6 and TRBJ2-6; D call uncertain. This CDR3 region has 14 residues. The germline gives CDR1 MNHNY, CDR2 SVGAGI (reference sequence). Written as DNA, the CDR3 is TGTGCCAACAGTTACTCGACTGGGGCCAACGTCCTGACTTTC. Amino acids: CANSYSTGANVLTF.

This chain's CDR3 is CASSLQDGETQYF. The CDR3 DNA reads TGTGCCAGCAGCTTACAAGATGGGGAGACCCAGTACTTC. The chain uses TRBV7-3 and TRBJ2-5, with D unresolved. Germline loops: CDR1 SGHTA, CDR2 FQGTGA. There are 13 residues in the CDR3. Trimming pared 2 bases from V and 5 bases from J, leaving 9 bases between. Full variable domain (remainder filled in from reference TRBV7-3 and TRBJ2-5): GAGVSQTPSNKVTEKGKYVELRCDPISGHTALYWYRQSLGQGPEFLIYFQGTGAADDSGLPNDRFFAVRPEGSVSTLKIQRTERGDSAVYLCASSLQDGETQYFGPGTRLLVL.